These 29 T cell receptor beta chains originate from one sample sequenced in a study of CD8+CD57+ T cells in acquired aplastic anemia. TCR beta VDJ combinations and CDR3 sequences were profiled from genomic DNA. TCRdb processed the reads anew with MiXCR; each CDR3 protein has one entry. This table holds roughly 250,000 distinct CDR3 sequences, approximately 79% found once. Individuals selected for sequencing had exhibited CD8+CD57+ cell expansion on flow cytometry. Sequencing input: sorted CD4+, CD8+, or CD8+CD57+ T cells (not recorded which) from PBMCs. Receptor source: a human donor with aplastic anemia.

The chain is built from TRBV7-6 and TRBJ1-2; 7 bases are a match to TRBD1. This CDR3 contains 15 residues. J gave up 12 bases and V 7 bases, and 20 bases lay outside the gene matches. The germline CDR1 and CDR2 sequences are SGHVS and FNYEAQ. The CDR3 protein is CASTLGGGASCANTF. Written as DNA, the CDR3 is TGTGCCAGCACCCTAGGAGGGGGCGCCTCTTGTGCCAACACCTTC.

About this clonotype itself: Because the CDR3 is missing its conserved closing phenylalanine or tryptophan, this is likely a read error. It is unclear where the CDR3 begins or ends on the DNA, so no DNA is shown, and the CDR3 is as TCRdb lists it. The rearrangement links TRBV7-8 to TRBJ1-5; the table's D call, TRBD1, was not checked against the DNA. With termini counted, the CDR3 has 13 amino acids. Germline V gives CDR1 SGHVS, CDR2 FQNEAQ. The CDR3 here is CASSFTGTHAQQY.

The chain couples TRBV24-1 to TRBJ2-7; D perhaps matches TRBD1 (6 bases). V lost 7 bases and J lost 6, with 24 bases in between. The germline gives CDR1 KGHDR, CDR2 SFDVKD. The CDR3 loop spans 16 amino acids. CDR3 amino acids: CATRARRQANLAEQYV. Written as DNA, the CDR3 is TGTGCCACCAGGGCCCGGCGACAGGCGAACCTGGCCGAGCAGTACGTC.

This clonotype was seen just once. The chain carries TRBV7-8 and TRBJ2-5; a weak D match, TRBD1 (6 bases). The CDR3 is made up of 15 amino acids. With 0 bases removed from V and 11 bases from J, the gap between germline ends came to 19 bases. Germline CDR1 is SGHVS and CDR2 is FQNEAQ. The CDR3 reads CASSLAHGTNEKQYF. The CDR3 DNA reads TGTGCCAGCAGCTTAGCGCACGGGACAAATGAGAAGCAGTACTTC.

The chain combines TRBV7-8 with TRBJ2-3, with no clear D. This CDR3 spans 13 amino acids. CDR1 SGHVS and CDR2 FQNEAQ come from the germline V gene. V lost 8 bases and J lost 3, with 12 bases in between. CDR3 protein: CASGYGATDTQYF. The CDR3 nucleotides read TGTGCCAGCGGGTACGGTGCAACAGATACGCAGTATTTT.

Remarks on this clonotype: This CDR3 is missing its conserved last phenylalanine or tryptophan, likely due to a read error. The DNA is left out, because the CDR3 cannot be placed on it with certainty; the CDR3 is given as TCRdb lists it. The V call is TRBV7-2, the J call TRBJ2-2; the table's D call TRBD1 went unverified against the DNA. The CDR3 totals 12 residues, both ends included. Per germline, CDR1 SGHTA and CDR2 FQGNSA. This chain's CDR3 is CASSFHPGETSL.

The chain is built from TRBV20-1 and TRBJ1-1; no clear D gene. The V and J ends lost 6 bases and 1 base respectively, with 18 bases between them. CDR3 size: 15 residues. Germline V gene lookup returns CDR1 DFQATT and CDR2 SNEGSKA (reference sequence). In nucleotides, the CDR3 is TGCAGTGCCCGAGCCCGGGCGGGAGAGAACACTGAAGCTTTCTTT. Translated: CSARARAGENTEAFF.

V and J are TRBV15 and TRBJ1-5; D unclear. This CDR3 is 15 amino acids long. V shed 0 bases and J shed 2 bases, with 8 bases lying between them. Germline-derived CDR1 and CDR2 are LNHNV and YYDKDF (reference sequence). DNA for the CDR3: TGTGCCACCAGCAGAGAGGGTAGGGGCAATCAGCCCCAGCATTTT. This gives the protein CATSREGRGNQPQHF.

The rearrangement joins TRBV11-3 to TRBJ2-3; 7 positions agree with TRBD1. The CDR3 spans 12 residues. CDR1 SGHNT and CDR2 YENEEA come from the germline V gene. V shed 0 bases and J 13 bases; nucleotides not matched to a gene: 4. The CDR3 loop is CASSLDMTGKYF. CDR3 coding DNA: TGTGCCAGCAGCTTAGATATGACAGGGAAGTATTTT.

V gene TRBV7-8 combines with J gene TRBJ2-5; 10 positions match TRBD2. Germline CDR1 reads SGHVS; CDR2 reads FQNEAQ. With 5 bases clipped from V and 8 bases from J, the junction kept 8 bases outside the gene matches. The CDR3 is 14 amino acids. This chain's CDR3 is CASSPAGGSDTQYF. The CDR3 DNA follows: TGTGCCAGCAGCCCAGCGGGAGGGTCCGATACCCAGTACTTC. The full variable domain, its missing parts supplied by reference TRBV7-8 and TRBJ2-5, is GAGVSQSPRYKVAKRGQDVALRCDPISGHVSLFWYQQALGQGPEFLTYFQNEAQLDKSGLPSDRFFAERPEGSVSTLKIQRTQQEDSAVYLCASSPAGGSDTQYFGPGTRLLVL.

In this sample, this clonotype turned up once. The chain carries TRBV2 and TRBJ1-5; 7 bases are shared with TRBD1. V lost 4 bases, J lost 4 bases, and 10 bases stayed unmatched. Germline V gene data show CDR1 as SNHLY and CDR2 as FYNNEI. This CDR3 is built from 16 residues. In DNA form, the CDR3 reads TGTGCCAGCAGTGGGGACCCAGGGGGTGGAAATCAGCCCCAGCATTTT. This translates into CASSGDPGGGNQPQHF.

On this clonotype: The final CDR3 position lacks the conserved phenylalanine or tryptophan, pointing to a likely read error. The DNA is omitted, as the CDR3 cannot be located on it reliably, and the CDR3 follows TCRdb's listing. The rearrangement links TRBV7-9 to TRBJ2-3; the D call of TRBD2 is as the table states it, not checked on the DNA. Germline CDR1 is SEHNR and CDR2 is FQNEAQ (reference sequence). The CDR3 is 13 amino acids in total, end residues counted. This chain's CDR3 is CASGVGRRGARDY.

The CDR3, as DNA: TGTGCCAGCAGCTCTGTGCGGGGGGCTGCACCCCTCCACTTT. Protein sequence: CASSSVRGAAPLHF. The V gene is TRBV7-9, the J gene TRBJ1-6; TRBD1 is a possible D gene (6 bases). CDR1 is SEHNR and CDR2 is FQNEAQ in the germline V gene (reference sequence). The V gene lost 4 bases and the J gene lost 11 bases, with 15 bases spanning the gap. The CDR3 is 14 residues long.

V usage is TRBV25-1 and J usage is TRBJ2-2; D ambiguous. Germline V gene data show CDR1 as MGHDK and CDR2 as SYGVNS. V was pared by 6 bases and J by 7 bases, with 18 bases between. The CDR3 contains 15 residues. This CDR3 reads CASSPPFYTGGELFF. DNA for the CDR3: TGTGCCAGCAGCCCCCCCTTTTATACCGGCGGGGAGCTGTTTTTT.

This sequence joins TRBV7-3 and TRBJ2-7; 9 bases are shared with TRBD2. This CDR3 has 18 residues. After removal of 6 bases from V and 4 bases from J, the junction contained 19 bases not matched to a gene. The germline gives CDR1 SGHTA, CDR2 FQGTGA. The CDR3 loop is CASSSSGTWGATQYEQYV. As DNA, the CDR3 is TGTGCCAGCAGTTCTAGCGGGACTTGGGGAGCGACCCAGTACGAGCAGTACGTC.

A word on this clonotype: Likely a read error: the CDR3 ends without its conserved phenylalanine or tryptophan. It is unclear where the CDR3 begins or ends on the DNA, so no DNA is shown, and the CDR3 is as TCRdb lists it. The chain carries TRBV7-2 and TRBJ1-2. CDR1 and CDR2 (germline): SGHTA, FQGNSA. Including both end residues, the CDR3 is 13 amino acids long. The CDR3 reads CASSFGVTQETHY.

The chain has TRBV6-5 and TRBJ1-2, with D perhaps matching TRBD1 (6 bases). The ends were cut back, 3 bases at V and 8 bases at J, with 16 bases in the middle. Looked up from germline, CDR1 is MNHEY and CDR2 is SVGAGI. CDR3 length equals 14 residues. The CDR3 sequence: CASSYDRSTGGYTF. DNA for the CDR3: TGTGCCAGCAGTTATGACAGGTCTACGGGCGGCTACACCTTC.

The CDR3 sequence: CASSFGPYGTALCYEQYV. The CDR3 region has the DNA TGTGCCAGCAGCTTTGGCCCATACGGGACGGCCCTCTGCTACGAGCAGTACGTC. This chain uses TRBV7-9 with TRBJ2-7, with D perhaps TRBD1 or TRBD2 (5 bases each). The CDR3 sequence is 18 residues long. Germline assignment: CDR1 SEHNR and CDR2 FQNEAQ (reference sequence). Trimming left V 3 bases short and J 3 bases short, with 24 bases between.

V and J are TRBV11-1 and TRBJ1-2; D remains ambiguous. The CDR3 is made up of 12 amino acids. V lost 5 bases, J lost 8 bases, and 12 bases lay in between. The germline V gene encodes CDR1 SGHAT and CDR2 FQDESV (reference sequence). The DNA for the CDR3 is TGTGCCAGCAGCCCAGACTCAACAGGCTACACCTTC. Its protein is CASSPDSTGYTF.

The chain employs TRBV7-3 and TRBJ2-7; 7 positions agree with TRBD1. The trim removed 4 bases at V and 3 bases at J, leaving 18 bases unmatched. This CDR3 contains 18 residues. Looked up from germline, CDR1 is SGHTA and CDR2 is FQGTGA. The CDR3 loop is CASSSHPDGTEIYYEQYV. Here the CDR3 DNA reads TGTGCCAGCAGCTCTCACCCAGACGGGACAGAGATTTACTACGAGCAGTACGTC.

The chain is built from TRBV5-6 and TRBJ1-1; D not certain. Looked up from germline, CDR1 is SGHDT and CDR2 is YYEEEE. This CDR3 has 14 amino acids. The V gene lost 0 bases and the J gene lost 2 bases, with 8 bases spanning the gap. The CDR3 bases are TGTGCCAGCAGCTTGGGGCAGTTCAACACTGAAGCTTTCTTT. This encodes CASSLGQFNTEAFF.

For this clonotype: At one end, the junction sequence differs from germline, possibly due to a read error. The genes are TRBV15 and TRBJ2-3; D gene ambiguous. The end of the DNA is better explained by TRBJ2-7, so the J call may be wrong. CDR3 size: 14 residues. Germline-derived CDR1 and CDR2 are LNHNV and YYDKDF (reference sequence). CDR3 DNA: TGTGCCAGCAGCTTAGATGCACATCCCTATACGCAGTACTTC. Translated: CASSLDAHPYTQYF.

Comments on this clonotype: The CDR3 end shows no conserved phenylalanine or tryptophan, and so a read error is likely. The DNA is left out, because the CDR3 cannot be placed on it with certainty; the CDR3 is given as TCRdb lists it. The chain joins TRBV7-9 to TRBJ2-1. From its first to its last residue, the CDR3 has 13 amino acids. The germline CDR1 and CDR2 sequences are SEHNR and FQNEAQ (reference sequence). The CDR3 loop is CASSEAGSYEQNV.

A note on this clonotype: This CDR3 fails to terminate in the conserved phenylalanine or tryptophan, so it likely reflects a read error. The DNA is left out, because the CDR3 cannot be placed on it with certainty; the CDR3 is given as TCRdb lists it. This chain uses TRBV7-2 with TRBJ1-6. Germline V gene data show CDR1 as SGHTA and CDR2 as FQGNSA. The CDR3 is 14 residues long, counting both termini. CDR3: CASSPRTNGRSQDI.

As for this clonotype: Mismatch with germline at one junction end may stem from a read error. V and J are TRBV7-3 and TRBJ1-1; 7 bases line up with TRBD1. Germline-derived CDR1 and CDR2 are SGHTA and FQGTGA. CDR3 length: 17 amino acids. DNA for the CDR3: TGTGCTAGCAGCGCACAGGGGACCTGGGGAGAGACCCAGGAAGCTTTCTTT. Amino acids: CASSAQGTWGETQEAFF.

The sample holds a few counts of this clonotype. The chain joins TRBV27 to TRBJ1-1, with D tentatively TRBD1 (5 bases). V lost 3 bases and J lost 8, with 10 bases in between. Per germline, CDR1 MNHEY and CDR2 SMNVEV (reference sequence). This CDR3 has 12 residues. The CDR3 DNA is TGTGCCAGCAGTTTCCTCGAGGGGGAAGCTTTCTTT. Its translation is CASSFLEGEAFF.

V usage is TRBV9 and J usage is TRBJ1-2, with 8 nucleotides matching TRBD1. The CDR3 extends over 16 amino acids. After removal of 4 bases from V and 8 bases from J, the junction contained 16 bases not matched to a gene. CDR1 and CDR2 (germline): SGDLS, YYNGEE. CDR3 region: CASSLGAGGYGYGYTF. The CDR3 DNA follows: TGTGCCAGCAGCCTGGGGGCAGGGGGCTATGGCTACGGCTACACCTTC.

The V gene is TRBV6-5, the J gene TRBJ2-1, with a tentative D call TRBD1 (7 bases). The V gene lost 5 bases and the J gene lost 8 bases, with 28 bases spanning the gap. The germline V gene encodes CDR1 MNHEY and CDR2 SVGAGI. The CDR3 is 18 amino acids. The CDR3 DNA reads TGTGCCAGCAGTGTGGTCCAGGGGGGCGGAAACGGTCAGGATGAGCAGTTCTTC. Encoded protein: CASSVVQGGGNGQDEQFF.

This sequence joins TRBV7-9 and TRBJ1-5; a possible D gene is TRBD1 (5 bases). Germline V gene data show CDR1 as SEHNR and CDR2 as FQNEAQ (reference sequence). CDR3 length: 15 residues. V was clipped by 3 bases and J by 12 bases, with 21 bases between them. The CDR3 bases are TGTGCCAGCAGCTTTCAAAGATCCGGGGGGAGCCACCAGCATTTT. Its protein is CASSFQRSGGSHQHF.